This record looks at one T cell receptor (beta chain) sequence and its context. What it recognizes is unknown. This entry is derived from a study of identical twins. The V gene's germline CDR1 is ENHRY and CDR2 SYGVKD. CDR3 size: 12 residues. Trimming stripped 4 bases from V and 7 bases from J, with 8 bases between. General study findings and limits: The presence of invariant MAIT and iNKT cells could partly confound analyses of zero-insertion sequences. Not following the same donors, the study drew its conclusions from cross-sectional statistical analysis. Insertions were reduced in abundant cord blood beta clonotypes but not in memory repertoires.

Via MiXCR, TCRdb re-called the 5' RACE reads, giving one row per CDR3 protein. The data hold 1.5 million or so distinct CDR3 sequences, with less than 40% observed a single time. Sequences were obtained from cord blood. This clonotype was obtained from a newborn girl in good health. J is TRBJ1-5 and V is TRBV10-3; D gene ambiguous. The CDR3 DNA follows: TGTGCCATCAGTGGCCTGGGGCAGCCCCAGCATTTT. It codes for CAISGLGQPQHF.